This is a list of T cell receptor beta chains from one sample in a study of T-cell reconstitution after alpha-beta-depleted transplantation in children. From the PCR reads, TCRdb called clonotypes with MiXCR, one entry per CDR3 protein. The sample includes more than 200,000 distinct CDR3 sequences, roughly a quarter seen only once; the top ten take 4% to 5.5%. Here the sequenced sample was PBMCs, mostly from graft donor cells, taken 360 days after TCRalphabeta/CD19-depleted stem cell transplant. The receptors here all came from a female patient aged 2 to 10 who had a stem cell transplant for congenital amegakaryocytic thrombocytopenia, so the T cells may come from the graft donor. The CDR3 runs from the conserved cysteine through the conserved F or W. Each record gives: CDR3 DNA, CDR3 protein, V gene, J gene, CDR3 length, D gene, clone size. The D gene is left open where the match is weak. Size values are once, few and many counts, or a class for expanded clones, and some rows have none.

cdr3_nt: TGTGCCAGCAGCCAAGGGGCGGGGGCGGACACTGAAGCTTTCTTT; cdr3_aa: CASSQGAGADTEAFF; v_call: TRBV4-2; j_call: TRBJ1-1; cdr3_length: 15; d_call: .; clone_size: few
cdr3_nt: TGTGCCAGCAGCCAGAAGGGACAGATTGAGCAGTTCTTC; cdr3_aa: CASSQKGQIEQFF; v_call: TRBV14; j_call: TRBJ2-1; cdr3_length: 13; d_call: TRBD1; clone_size: many
cdr3_nt: TGCAGCGTTGTTGGCGGGAGGAGTGAGGAGTACTTC; cdr3_aa: CSVVGGRSEEYF; v_call: TRBV29-1; j_call: TRBJ2-7; cdr3_length: 12; d_call: TRBD2; clone_size: once
cdr3_nt: TGTGCCAGCAGCCCAGCTGAGGGAGGTACGCAGTATTTT; cdr3_aa: CASSPAEGGTQYF; v_call: TRBV4-2; j_call: TRBJ2-3; cdr3_length: 13; d_call: .; clone_size: .
cdr3_nt: TGTGCCAGCAGCCAAGATAACGTAAGGGAAAATGAGCAGTTCTTC; cdr3_aa: CASSQDNVRENEQFF; v_call: TRBV14; j_call: TRBJ2-1; cdr3_length: 15; d_call: .; clone_size: few
cdr3_nt: TGCAGTGCTGGGGGGATAGAGGGGGGGAATCAGCCCCAGCATTTT; cdr3_aa: CSAGGIEGGNQPQHF; v_call: TRBV20-1; j_call: TRBJ1-5; cdr3_length: 15; d_call: .; clone_size: few
cdr3_nt: TGTGCCAGCAGTTTACCGTGGCAGACTGGGGCCAACGTCCTGACTTTC; cdr3_aa: CASSLPWQTGANVLTF; v_call: TRBV12-3/TRBV12-4; j_call: TRBJ2-6; cdr3_length: 16; d_call: .; clone_size: .
cdr3_nt: TGTGCCAGCAGTTTATCCCTAGCGCTATACGAGCAGTACTTC; cdr3_aa: CASSLSLALYEQYF; v_call: TRBV28; j_call: TRBJ2-7; cdr3_length: 14; d_call: .; clone_size: many
cdr3_nt: TGTGCCAGCAGTGTAGGGACTAGTAATGAGCAGTTCTTC; cdr3_aa: CASSVGTSNEQFF; v_call: TRBV2; j_call: TRBJ2-1; cdr3_length: 13; d_call: TRBD2; clone_size: .
cdr3_nt: TGTGCCAGCAGCGTAGAGGCAGAGCTAAGTGGCTACACCTTC; cdr3_aa: CASSVEAELSGYTF; v_call: TRBV9; j_call: TRBJ1-2; cdr3_length: 14; d_call: .; clone_size: .
cdr3_nt: TGTGCCAGCAGCCCCGGACATACCAAAAACATTCAGTACTTC; cdr3_aa: CASSPGHTKNIQYF; v_call: TRBV7-9; j_call: TRBJ2-4; cdr3_length: 14; d_call: .; clone_size: few
cdr3_nt: TGCGCCAGCAGCCAAGTGGACCGCGACACCGGGGAGCTGTTTTTT; cdr3_aa: CASSQVDRDTGELFF; v_call: TRBV4-1; j_call: TRBJ2-2; cdr3_length: 15; d_call: .; clone_size: few
cdr3_nt: TGTGCCAGCAGCTTGGACTTCCGGTCCTACGAGCAGTACTTC; cdr3_aa: CASSLDFRSYEQYF; v_call: TRBV7-2; j_call: TRBJ2-7; cdr3_length: 14; d_call: .; clone_size: few
cdr3_nt: TGTGCCAGCAGCTTAGTGTTTCTGGGAGTGGTCACCGGGGAGCTGTTTTTT; cdr3_aa: CASSLVFLGVVTGELFF; v_call: TRBV7-8; j_call: TRBJ2-2; cdr3_length: 17; d_call: .; clone_size: few
cdr3_nt: TGCAGCACGAACGTCCGGGGCTCCTACGAGCAGTACTTC; cdr3_aa: CSTNVRGSYEQYF; v_call: TRBV20-1; j_call: TRBJ2-7; cdr3_length: 13; d_call: .; clone_size: .
cdr3_nt: TGTGCCACCAGTCCGGGAGAAGCGGGAGGCAATGAGCAGTTCTTC; cdr3_aa: CATSPGEAGGNEQFF; v_call: TRBV24-1; j_call: TRBJ2-1; cdr3_length: 15; d_call: TRBD2; clone_size: .
cdr3_nt: TGTGCCAGCACCCAACCGGGACTAAACAATGAGCAGTTCTTC; cdr3_aa: CASTQPGLNNEQFF; v_call: TRBV27; j_call: TRBJ2-1; cdr3_length: 14; d_call: TRBD2; clone_size: .
cdr3_nt: TGCGCCAGCAGCCAAGATACTGGGACACCACGATCCTACAATGAGCAGTTCTTC; cdr3_aa: CASSQDTGTPRSYNEQFF; v_call: TRBV4-3; j_call: TRBJ2-1; cdr3_length: 18; d_call: .; clone_size: many
cdr3_nt: TGTGCCAGCAGCGTTCATAGCAGTAGGTCCTACAATGAGCAGTTCTTC; cdr3_aa: CASSVHSSRSYNEQFF; v_call: TRBV9; j_call: TRBJ2-1; cdr3_length: 16; d_call: .; clone_size: .
cdr3_nt: TGTGCCAGCAGCTTAGCGTCTAGCGGCCAAGAGACCCAGTACTTC; cdr3_aa: CASSLASSGQETQYF; v_call: TRBV7-2; j_call: TRBJ2-5; cdr3_length: 15; d_call: TRBD2; clone_size: .
cdr3_nt: TGTGCCAGCAGCTCGACAGGGGCAGGTAATTCACCCCTCCACTTT; cdr3_aa: CASSSTGAGNSPLHF; v_call: TRBV7-9; j_call: TRBJ1-6; cdr3_length: 15; d_call: TRBD1; clone_size: once
cdr3_nt: TGTGCCAGCAGCCCTTCGACGGTGAATGAGCAGTTCTTC; cdr3_aa: CASSPSTVNEQFF; v_call: TRBV7-9; j_call: TRBJ2-1; cdr3_length: 13; d_call: .; clone_size: .